These 17 T cell receptor beta chains came from one sample sequenced in a study of T-cell memory formation after mild COVID-19 (dated by TCRdb to the early 2020s). The library was produced with 5' RACE. The sequencer was an Illumina NovaSeq 6000. TCRdb trimmed the raw reads at Q25, called clones with MiXCR and kept productive beta chains. Records with the same CDR3 protein are collapsed into one entry carrying the most frequent genes and DNA. This sample gives 85,000 to 130,000 distinct CDR3 sequences in total; about a sixth of them show up just once. Of the sample, around 28% falls within the top ten clones. Input material: PBMCs or a T cell subset sorted from them (not recorded which). Every receptor here comes from an adult woman who had mild COVID-19 (a few samples of this study predate the infection). The sample titles of this study are shuffled in the database, so cell type and time point are left out; the donor was told from shared clones.

This chain links TRBV5-1 with TRBJ2-5; 10 bases match TRBD2. J lost 0 bases, V lost 0 bases, and 8 bases had no gene match. The V gene's germline CDR1 is SGHRS and CDR2 YFSETQ. The CDR3 is 18 amino acids. The CDR3 region is CASSLDLLAGGNQETQYF. The CDR3, as DNA: TGCGCCAGCAGCTTGGATCTTTTAGCGGGAGGTAACCAAGAGACCCAGTACTTC.

The V and J genes are TRBV24-1 and TRBJ2-2, with a weak D call TRBD1 (5 bases). The germline V gene encodes CDR1 KGHDR and CDR2 SFDVKD. The CDR3 extends over 14 amino acids. V lost 0 bases to trimming and J lost 7 bases, with 8 bases between them. CDR3 DNA sequence: TGTGCCACCAGTGATTTGAGGGGTAGCGGGGAGCTGTTTTTT. Its translation is CATSDLRGSGELFF.

The chain employs TRBV6-1 and TRBJ2-3, with D possibly being TRBD2 (6 bases). Germline V gene lookup returns CDR1 MNHNS and CDR2 SASEGT. The CDR3 is 14 amino acids. Trimming stripped 6 bases from V and 2 bases from J, with 12 bases between. The DNA for the CDR3 is TGTGCCAGCAGGGAATGGGGGGACACAGATACGCAGTATTTT. Translation: CASREWGDTDTQYF.

The chain employs TRBV6-2 or TRBV6-3 and TRBJ2-7; D is uncertain. Deletions cut 0 bases from V and 3 bases from J, with 12 bases between. The CDR3 has 15 amino acids. Looked up from germline, CDR1 is MNHEY and CDR2 is SVGEGT. CDR3 DNA sequence: TGTGCCAGCAGTTACTCGAGCCTACACTTCTACGAGCAGTACTTC. Translation: CASSYSSLHFYEQYF.

This clonotype has just a few counts. The genes are TRBV11-1 and TRBJ2-7; 8 nucleotides align to TRBD1. Losses at the gene ends were 5 bases for V and 1 base for J; bases not matched to a gene: 10. Germline CDR1 is SGHAT and CDR2 is FQDESV (reference sequence). The CDR3 contains 16 residues. This chain's CDR3 is CASSIGGQGTSYEQYF. CDR3 sequence (DNA): TGTGCCAGCAGCATCGGAGGACAGGGAACATCCTACGAGCAGTACTTC.

This clonotype occurred once. The chain combines TRBV5-6 with TRBJ2-1; 7 bases line up with TRBD2. The trim removed 7 bases at V and 6 bases at J, leaving 4 bases unmatched. CDR1 and CDR2 from the germline V gene are SGHDT and YYEEEE. This CDR3 has 12 amino acids. The CDR3 DNA reads TGTGCCAGCTCCGGGGAGGGCAATGAGCAGTTCTTC. Amino acids: CASSGEGNEQFF.

This clonotype was recorded a few times. This chain joins TRBV9 and TRBJ2-7; TRBD2 is a possible D gene (6 bases). Trimming shortened V by 3 bases and J by 0 bases, and 16 bases separated the two germline ends. The CDR3 has 16 amino acids. Germline V gene data show CDR1 as SGDLS and CDR2 as YYNGEE. CDR3 region: CASSGGVRQPSYEQYF. The CDR3 DNA follows: TGTGCCAGCAGCGGGGGGGTGCGACAGCCCTCCTACGAGCAGTACTTC.

Only a few counts were recorded for this clonotype. The chain uses TRBV7-9 and TRBJ1-1; D remains ambiguous. CDR1 is SEHNR, CDR2 FQNEAQ, per germline (reference sequence). This CDR3 comprises 12 residues. V dropped 3 bases and J dropped 8 bases, with 10 bases sitting between them. The CDR3 region is CASSFPQDEAFF. CDR3 nucleotides: TGTGCCAGCAGCTTTCCCCAGGACGAAGCTTTCTTT.

This clonotype was detected a few times. This chain uses TRBV7-2 with TRBJ1-3, with 9 bases fitting TRBD1. Germline CDR1 SGHTA, CDR2 FQGNSA. Losses at the gene ends were 8 bases for V and 0 bases for J; bases not matched to a gene: 11. CDR3 length: 17 residues. This CDR3 is CASGDRGVYLSGNTIYF. The CDR3 nucleotides are TGTGCCAGCGGCGACAGGGGGGTTTACCTCTCTGGAAACACCATATATTTT.

The rearrangement uses TRBV5-1 and TRBJ2-1, with 10 bases matching TRBD2. The length of the CDR3 is 15 residues. The germline V gene encodes CDR1 SGHRS and CDR2 YFSETQ. J gave up 3 bases and V 0 bases, and 0 bases lay outside the gene matches. CDR3 sequence reads: CASSLERGGYNEQFF. CDR3 in DNA: TGCGCCAGCAGCTTGGAGCGGGGGGGCTACAATGAGCAGTTCTTC.

As to this clonotype: Its ends do not fully match the called genes, so a read error is possible. J is TRBJ1-1 and V is TRBV7-7; 11 bases line up with TRBD1. In germline, CDR1 is SSHAT, CDR2 FNYEAQ (reference sequence). CDR3 length: 19 amino acids. The DNA of the CDR3 is TGTGCTAGCAGCTTAATCCCCTCTACCGGGGGACAGGGGGACACTGAAGCTTTCTTT. It encodes CASSLIPSTGGQGDTEAFF.

This clonotype was observed at least ten times. The V and J genes are TRBV6-5 and TRBJ2-1; 7 bases line up with TRBD2. This CDR3 comprises 15 residues. The V and J ends lost 6 bases and 0 bases, in that order; junction bases with no gene match: 5. Germline V CDR1 and CDR2: MNHEY, SVGAGI. As DNA, the CDR3 is TGTGCCAGCAGACCTCTAGCGGCCTCCTACAATGAGCAGTTCTTC. It encodes CASRPLAASYNEQFF.

The genes are TRBV12-3 or TRBV12-4 and TRBJ2-1; tentative D call: TRBD2 (5 bases). This CDR3 is built from 14 residues. V was clipped by 5 bases and J by 4 bases, with 12 bases between them. CDR3 amino acids: CASSGLQEYNEQFF. CDR3 DNA: TGTGCCAGCAGTGGACTTCAAGAATACAATGAGCAGTTCTTC.

This clonotype was counted only a few times. This chain joins TRBV20-1 and TRBJ2-1; 8 nucleotides agree with TRBD2. This CDR3 is 17 amino acids long. V lost 0 bases, J lost 0 bases, and 7 bases stayed unmatched. CDR1 DFQATT and CDR2 SNEGSKA come from the germline V gene (reference sequence). CDR3 DNA: TGCAGTGCTAGAGATCGTCAGAGCGGGAGCTCCTACAATGAGCAGTTCTTC. It encodes CSARDRQSGSSYNEQFF.

This clonotype was seen more than once but under ten times. The chain employs TRBV7-6 and TRBJ2-1, with D possibly TRBD2 on 5 matching bases. CDR1 and CDR2 (germline): SGHVS, FNYEAQ. The V end was cut by 1 base, the J end by 6 bases, with 10 bases between. The CDR3 is 14 residues long. The CDR3, as DNA: TGTGCCAGCAGCTTAGTCGGGATCTCCAATGAGCAGTTCTTC. Translating it yields CASSLVGISNEQFF.

The V call is TRBV15, the J call TRBJ2-3; D gene ambiguous. Germline CDR1 and CDR2: LNHNV and YYDKDF (reference sequence). The CDR3 length is 17 residues. The V and J ends lost 3 bases and 4 bases respectively, with 20 bases between them. CDR3 sequence: CATSSIMRSPVADTQYF. The CDR3 DNA sequence: TGTGCCACCAGCAGTATAATGCGATCCCCAGTGGCAGATACGCAGTATTTT.

The rearrangement uses TRBV7-9 and TRBJ2-5, with D maybe TRBD2 (6 bases). V lost 2 bases and J 5 bases, leaving 15 bases between the germline ends. Germline loops: CDR1 SEHNR, CDR2 FQNEAQ (reference sequence). There are 15 residues in the CDR3. The CDR3 sequence: CASSLTTWGEETQYF. Written as DNA, the CDR3 is TGTGCCAGCAGCTTAACAACGTGGGGGGAGGAGACCCAGTACTTC. The full variable domain, its missing parts supplied by reference TRBV7-9 and TRBJ2-5, is DTGVSQNPRHKITKRGQNVTFRCDPISEHNRLYWYRQTLGQGPEFLTYFQNEAQLEKSRLLSDRFSAERPKGSFSTLEIQRTEQGDSAMYLCASSLTTWGEETQYFGPGTRLLVL.